Sequencing of this TCR beta chain was carried out in a study of T cell changes during pregnancy in multiple sclerosis. Produced via immunoSEQ multiplex PCR; TCRdb's table is partial and in-frame only. The sample consists of under 65,000 clones, 92% of them appearing once. The sample in question was CD4+ T cells from peripheral blood mononuclear cells, obtained in the third trimester of pregnancy. The clonotype originates from a female donor with multiple sclerosis, enrolled in a pregnancy study.

The CDR3: CASQPDSNQPQHF. The CDR3 region has the DNA TGTGCCAGCCAACCGGACAGTAATCAGCCCCAGCATTTT. The V call is TRBV5-5, the J call TRBJ1-5; a weak D match, TRBD1 (6 bases). The germline V gene encodes CDR1 SGHKS and CDR2 YYEKEE (reference sequence). This CDR3 has 13 residues. Trimming removed 7 bases from V and 4 bases from J, with 12 bases in between.